These T cell receptor beta chains were read from a single sample in a study of response to subunit inactivated influenza vaccine. TCRdb re-called the RT-PCR reads with MiXCR, one entry per CDR3 protein. The sample comprises more than 400,000 distinct CDR3 sequences, less than 7.5% of which are singletons, and around 14% rests with the top ten. Material: PBMCs from blood, obtained roughly 24 months after vaccination. All receptors derive from a man between 50 and 75 years old who received an inactivated influenza vaccine. Each CDR3 is given with its conserved first and last residue. Each record gives: clone size, V gene, D gene, J gene, CDR3 protein, CDR3 DNA. D genes are given only for firm matches. The size field is filled for only some rows; it gives once, few, many or a size class.

many,TRBV20-1,TRBD1,TRBJ1-5,CSARDKDRGPSSNQPQHF,TGCAGTGCTAGAGATAAAGACAGGGGGCCCTCTAGCAATCAGCCCCAGCATTTT
NA,TRBV10-3,TRBD2,TRBJ2-1,CAISEGPLLAGGNEQFF,TGTGCCATCAGTGAGGGCCCCCTACTAGCGGGGGGAAATGAGCAGTTCTTC
NA,TRBV7-9,NA,TRBJ1-1,CASSLGTGYTEAFF,TGTGCCAGCAGCTTAGGAACGGGATACACTGAAGCTTTCTTT
few,TRBV20-1,NA,TRBJ2-3,CSARATVRGSTDTQYF,TGCAGTGCTAGAGCCACCGTAAGAGGAAGCACAGATACGCAGTATTTT
NA,TRBV20-1,TRBD1,TRBJ1-5,CSAAEGQIPSNQPQHF,TGCAGTGCCGCGGAGGGACAGATCCCGAGCAATCAGCCCCAGCATTTT
NA,TRBV9,NA,TRBJ1-4,CASSAGQEWEKLFF,TGTGCCAGCAGCGCTGGCCAGGAGTGGGAAAAACTGTTTTTT
many,TRBV3-1,NA,TRBJ1-1,CASSLQASLYTEAFF,TGTGCCAGCAGCCTCCAAGCCAGCCTATACACTGAAGCTTTCTTT
few,TRBV5-1,TRBD1,TRBJ2-1,CASSPDREGTYNEQFF,TGCGCCAGCAGCCCGGACAGGGAAGGAACCTACAATGAGCAGTTCTTC
many,TRBV20-1,NA,TRBJ2-6,CSASPTSGANVLTF,TGCAGTGCTAGTCCCACCTCTGGGGCCAACGTCCTGACTTTC
many,TRBV6-2/TRBV6-3,TRBD2,TRBJ2-5,CASTTRLAGYQETQYF,TGTGCCAGCACCACAAGACTAGCGGGATACCAAGAGACCCAGTACTTC
many,TRBV6-5,NA,TRBJ2-7,CASSWGRTYEQYF,TGTGCCAGCAGTTGGGGACGGACCTACGAGCAGTACTTC
many,TRBV29-1,NA,TRBJ1-3,CSVQEENTIYF,TGCAGCGTTCAAGAGGAGAACACCATATATTTT
many,TRBV10-1,TRBD1,TRBJ2-3,CASSDSGQTDTQYF,TGCGCCAGCAGTGACTCGGGACAGACAGATACGCAGTATTTT
few,TRBV7-2,TRBD2,TRBJ2-2,CASSPRTSGYAGELFF,TGTGCCAGCAGCCCGAGGACTAGCGGGTATGCCGGGGAGCTGTTTTTT
many,TRBV11-2,NA,TRBJ2-3,CASSTQRQGGTDTQYF,TGTGCCAGCAGCACCCAACGACAGGGAGGTACAGATACGCAGTATTTT
many,TRBV7-2,TRBD2,TRBJ2-2,CASSFTTSGAGELFF,TGTGCCAGCAGCTTCACGACTAGCGGTGCCGGGGAGCTGTTTTTT
few,TRBV7-9,NA,TRBJ2-7,CASSLTRSYEQYF,TGTGCCAGCAGCTTAACCCGCTCCTACGAGCAGTACTTC
many,TRBV14,NA,TRBJ2-5,CASSPVYRQPGETQYF,TGTGCCAGCAGCCCGGTATACCGACAACCCGGGGAGACCCAGTACTTC
many,TRBV3-1,TRBD1,TRBJ1-2,CASSQEAGRGRRNYGYTF,TGTGCCAGCAGCCAAGAAGCTGGCAGGGGGCGGAGGAACTATGGCTACACCTTC
many,TRBV28,TRBD1,TRBJ2-7,CASSSSAGTVYEQYF,TGTGCCAGCAGTTCATCTGCCGGGACAGTCTACGAGCAGTACTTC
many,TRBV4-2,NA,TRBJ2-4,CASSTTGDYGSGIQYF,TGTGCCAGCAGCACGACAGGGGACTACGGTTCTGGCATTCAGTACTTC
NA,TRBV20-1,NA,TRBJ2-3,CSARGERSDTQYF,TGCAGTGCTAGGGGAGAGAGATCAGATACGCAGTATTTT
NA,TRBV12-3/TRBV12-4,NA,TRBJ1-2,CASSFDSLYGYTF,TGTGCCAGCAGTTTCGACAGTCTATATGGCTACACCTTC